The present entry profiles one TCR beta chain with its context. Its antigen remains unknown. The CDR3 consists of 16 residues. The V and J ends lost 0 bases and 5 bases, in that order; junction bases with no gene match: 7. CDR1 MNHEY and CDR2 SVGAGI come from the germline V gene. The data are from a study of cytomegalovirus exposure and HLA in healthy donors. PCR involved 60 Vbeta and 13 Jbeta primers. Generated by immunoSEQ multiplex PCR, the TCRdb table keeps only in-frame clones and is missing some. Of 210,000 or so clones detected, roughly 89% appear once; the ten largest clones hold around 1%. Each donor's status was that of a healthy bone marrow donor. Findings and limits, study-wide: Most subjects' HLA-A and HLA-B alleles were reportedly predicted from TCR beta sequences. Judged likely to be a sequencing artifact was a cluster of highly shared sequence variants. Analyzed later, most CMV-associated TCR beta chains appeared HLA-restricted.

The receptor was isolated from a woman between 18 and 29 years old in good health and CMV-seronegative. This chain uses TRBV6-5 with TRBJ2-3, with 8 bases matching TRBD2. Sample: PBMCs. The CDR3 bases are TGTGCCAGCAGTTACTCGTTTCGGGGGGGCGTAGATACGCAGTATTTT. This sequence encodes CASSYSFRGGVDTQYF.